This T cell receptor (beta chain) emerged from a study of cytomegalovirus exposure and HLA in healthy donors. The study ran its PCR with 60 Vbeta and 13 Jbeta primers. The data were produced by immunoSEQ multiplex PCR, yet TCRdb's version contains in-frame clones alone and is incomplete. Here the sample spans around 100,000 clones, roughly 67% being singletons. Germline V CDR1 and CDR2: MNHEY, SVGAGI. CDR3 length: 15 amino acids. Deletions cut 2 bases from V and 4 bases from J, with 14 bases between. This clone was observed a single time. The chain recombines TRBV6-5 with TRBJ1-1; tentatively, D is TRBD1 (5 bases). This receptor was identified in a man in his late teens or twenties in good health and CMV-seropositive. Sequenced input: PBMCs. CDR3 nucleotide sequence: TGTGCCAGCAGTTACAACGGGGTGGGGGGCACTGAAGCTTTCTTT. Translating it yields CASSYNGVGGTEAFF.